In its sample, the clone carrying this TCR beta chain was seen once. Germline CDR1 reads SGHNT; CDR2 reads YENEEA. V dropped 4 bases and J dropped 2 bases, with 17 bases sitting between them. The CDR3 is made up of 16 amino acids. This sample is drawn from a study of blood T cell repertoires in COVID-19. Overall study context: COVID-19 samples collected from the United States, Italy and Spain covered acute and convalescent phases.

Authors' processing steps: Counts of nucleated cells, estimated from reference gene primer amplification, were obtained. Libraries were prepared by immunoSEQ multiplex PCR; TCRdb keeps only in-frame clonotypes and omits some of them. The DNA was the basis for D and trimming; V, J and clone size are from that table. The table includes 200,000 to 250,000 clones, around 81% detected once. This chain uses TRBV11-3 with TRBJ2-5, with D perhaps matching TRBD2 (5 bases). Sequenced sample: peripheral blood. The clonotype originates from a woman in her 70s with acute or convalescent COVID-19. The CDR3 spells CASSSARTGGQETQYF. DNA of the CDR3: TGTGCCAGCAGCTCCGCCCGGACTGGCGGTCAAGAGACCCAGTACTTC.